This TCR beta chain was captured in a study of blood T cell repertoires in COVID-19. Sequencing used immunoSEQ multiplex PCR; TCRdb keeps in-frame clones, though not all of them. The sample contains about 190,000 clones, 80% of which appear only once. Per germline, CDR1 SQVTM and CDR2 ANQGSEA. The CDR3 contains 18 residues. Trimming shortened V by 0 bases and J by 0 bases, and 17 bases separated the two germline ends. V and J are TRBV29-1 and TRBJ1-4; maybe TRBD1 (6 bases). The source is a man in his sixties with acute or convalescent COVID-19. The sample comprised peripheral blood. For the CDR3, the DNA is TGCAGCGTTGAAGAGGTAATAAACAGGGTAGCAACTAATGAAAAACTGTTTTTT. Its translation is CSVEEVINRVATNEKLFF.